Following are 24 T cell receptor beta chains from one sample sequenced in a study of CD8 T cells in Susac syndrome. Random hexamers primed reverse transcription of 0.5 to 1 ug RNA. TCRdb itself ran the immunoSEQ multiplex PCR reads through MiXCR, one entry per CDR3 protein. Of about 180,000 distinct CDR3 sequences in the sample, 94% were seen once. Source material: CD4+ T cells from PBMCs. All receptors come from a human donor with Susac syndrome.

The chain combines TRBV3-1 with TRBJ2-3; perhaps TRBD2 as D (6 bases). V dropped 3 bases and J dropped 3 bases, with 19 bases sitting between them. The CDR3 has 17 residues. Germline V gene data show CDR1 as LGHDT and CDR2 as YNNKEL (reference sequence). CDR3 protein: CASSQGGRRGRTDTQYF. In DNA, the CDR3 is TGTGCCAGCAGCCAGGGGGGAAGACGGGGTCGGACAGATACGCAGTATTTT.

The rearrangement joins TRBV20-1 to TRBJ1-2; maybe TRBD1 (5 bases). CDR1 and CDR2 from the germline V gene are DFQATT and SNEGSKA (reference sequence). The V end was cut by 5 bases, the J end by 8 bases, with 24 bases between. CDR3 size: 15 residues. The CDR3 loop reads CSAQTWGNSVGGYTF. CDR3 nucleotides: TGCAGTGCTCAGACGTGGGGGAACAGTGTGGGAGGCTACACCTTC.

The V and J genes are TRBV6-2 or TRBV6-3 and TRBJ1-5; 7 bases map to TRBD1. This CDR3 is built from 15 residues. V lost 4 bases to trimming and J lost 6 bases; unmatched junction nucleotides: 9. Germline V gives CDR1 MNHEY, CDR2 SVGEGT. The CDR3 sequence is CASSSQGVYAQPQHF. The CDR3 DNA is TGTGCCAGCAGTTCCCAGGGGGTGTATGCTCAGCCCCAGCATTTT.

This clonotype was seen once. DNA of the CDR3: TGCAGCGTTGGCCAGGATATCAATCAGCCCCAGCATTTT. Its translation is CSVGQDINQPQHF. This sequence joins TRBV29-1 and TRBJ1-5, with D uncertain. Per the germline V gene, CDR1 is SQVTM and CDR2 is ANQGSEA. The CDR3 is 13 amino acids. V was cut by 4 bases and J by 3 bases, with 10 bases left in between.

The V call is TRBV7-9, the J call TRBJ2-7, with 9 bases identical to TRBD1. Unmatched junction bases numbered 13, after V lost 6 bases and J lost 4 bases. This CDR3 spans 16 amino acids. CDR1 SEHNR and CDR2 FQNEAQ come from the germline V gene (reference sequence). The CDR3 protein is CASRPKQDRGLYEQYF. The CDR3 bases are TGTGCCAGCAGACCCAAACAGGACAGGGGCCTGTACGAGCAGTACTTC. The complete variable domain, with remaining parts taken from reference TRBV7-9 and TRBJ2-7, reads DTGVSQNPRHKITKRGQNVTFRCDPISEHNRLYWYRQTLGQGPEFLTYFQNEAQLEKSRLLSDRFSAERPKGSFSTLEIQRTEQGDSAMYLCASRPKQDRGLYEQYFGPGTRLTVT.

The chain is built from TRBV20-1 and TRBJ1-2; no firm D call. V lost 6 bases to trimming and J lost 0 bases, with 11 bases between them. Germline V lookup: CDR1 DFQATT, CDR2 SNEGSKA (reference sequence). The CDR3 loop spans 13 amino acids. CDR3 loop: CSARALPNYGYTF. As DNA, the CDR3 is TGCAGTGCAAGGGCACTTCCTAACTATGGCTACACCTTC.

The chain joins TRBV27 to TRBJ1-2; 8 nucleotides line up with TRBD1. The CDR3 consists of 12 residues. Trimming cost V 9 bases and J 4 bases; bases outside gene matches: 4. CDR1 is MNHEY and CDR2 is SMNVEV in the germline V gene (reference sequence). In nucleotides, the CDR3 is TGTGCCAGTTCCGGACAGGGCTATGGCTACACCTTC. Residues: CASSGQGYGYTF.

DNA of the CDR3: TGTGCCAGCAGCGAAGGGAGGTCCTACAATGAGCAGTTCTTC. It is translated as CASSEGRSYNEQFF. The V and J genes are TRBV6-5 and TRBJ2-1, with D possibly matching TRBD2 (6 bases). The CDR3 runs 14 residues. CDR1 is MNHEY, CDR2 SVGAGI, per germline. The ends were cut back, 6 bases at V and 1 base at J, with 10 bases in the middle.

This clonotype was seen at least ten times. The rearrangement joins TRBV11-2 to TRBJ2-1, with D perhaps matching TRBD2 (5 bases). Germline CDR1 reads SGHAT; CDR2 reads FQNNGV. This CDR3 is built from 15 residues. The germline V and J ends were trimmed by 1 base and 0 bases, with 7 bases remaining between them. The CDR3 loop is CASSLAGSSYNEQFF. The CDR3 DNA reads TGTGCCAGCAGCTTAGCGGGGAGCTCCTACAATGAGCAGTTCTTC.

This chain uses TRBV5-4 with TRBJ2-3; a possible D gene is TRBD1 (6 bases). V was trimmed by 2 bases and J by 2 bases, leaving 24 bases between them. The CDR3 is 19 residues long. Looked up from germline, CDR1 is SGHNT and CDR2 is YYREEE (reference sequence). The CDR3 here is CASSLSRPGTSPNTDTQYF. CDR3 nucleotides: TGTGCCAGCAGCTTATCAAGACCTGGGACATCACCTAACACAGATACGCAGTATTTT.

The genes are TRBV2 and TRBJ2-1, with D perhaps matching TRBD2 (6 bases). Trimming stripped 0 bases from V and 6 bases from J, with 9 bases between. The CDR3 length is 14 residues. The germline CDR1 and CDR2 sequences are SNHLY and FYNNEI. The CDR3 is CASSEAQRVNEQFF. The CDR3 DNA is TGTGCCAGCAGTGAAGCCCAGCGGGTCAATGAGCAGTTCTTC. Combining the CDR3 with reference TRBV2 and TRBJ2-1 gives the whole variable domain EPEVTQTPSHQVTQMGQEVILRCVPISNHLYFYWYRQILGQKVEFLVSFYNNEISEKSEIFDDQFSVERPDGSNFTLKIRSTKLEDSAMYFCASSEAQRVNEQFFGPGTRLTVL.

This chain connects TRBV29-1 to TRBJ1-2, with a possible D match to TRBD1 (6 bases). Germline V gene data show CDR1 as SQVTM and CDR2 as ANQGSEA. This CDR3 has 15 amino acids. The germline V and J ends were trimmed by 0 bases and 11 bases, with 22 bases remaining between them. The CDR3 nucleotides are TGCAGCGTTGAAGAAAGTTGGAGGACAGCCAGTAAATACACCTTC. Translating gives CSVEESWRTASKYTF.

This sequence joins TRBV3-1 and TRBJ2-7; 15 bases map to TRBD2. Unmatched junction bases numbered 4, after V lost 0 bases and J lost 10 bases. This CDR3 comprises 15 residues. Germline loops: CDR1 LGHDT, CDR2 YNNKEL (reference sequence). The CDR3 DNA follows: TGTGCCAGCAGCCAAGACCTGGGACTAGCGGGGGGCCAGTACTTC. It encodes CASSQDLGLAGGQYF.

The chain has TRBV6-5 and TRBJ1-2; weak D call: TRBD1 (5 bases). Germline loops: CDR1 MNHEY, CDR2 SVGAGI. Trimming took 2 bases from V and 0 from J, leaving 13 bases between them. The CDR3 is made up of 16 amino acids. Written as DNA, the CDR3 is TGTGCCAGCAGTTACAGGGGTGGGGAAGCTAACTATGGCTACACCTTC. Its protein is CASSYRGGEANYGYTF.

The chain links TRBV6-5 to TRBJ2-7, with a tentative D call TRBD2 (5 bases). The germline V gene encodes CDR1 MNHEY and CDR2 SVGAGI. The CDR3 is made up of 14 amino acids. V shed 5 bases and J shed 5 bases, with 16 bases lying between them. The CDR3 is CASSRERPGDEQYF. The CDR3 DNA reads TGTGCCAGCAGTCGGGAACGCCCCGGGGACGAGCAGTACTTC.

V and J are TRBV6-5 and TRBJ1-1; D is possibly TRBD1 (5 bases). The germline CDR1 and CDR2 sequences are MNHEY and SVGAGI. CDR3 length: 14 amino acids. V lost 2 bases to trimming and J lost 5 bases, with 12 bases between them. CDR3 loop: CASSYGGARTEAFF. DNA for the CDR3: TGTGCCAGCAGTTACGGTGGGGCGCGGACTGAAGCTTTCTTT.

The gene calls are TRBV15 and TRBJ2-3, with 7 nucleotides matching TRBD2. With 1 base clipped from V and 2 bases from J, the junction kept 6 bases outside the gene matches. This CDR3 has 16 residues. Per germline, CDR1 LNHNV and CDR2 YYDKDF (reference sequence). CDR3 bases: TGTGCCACCAGCAGAGCCGGGGGGAAACCCACAGATACGCAGTATTTT. This sequence encodes CATSRAGGKPTDTQYF.

The chain recombines TRBV20-1 with TRBJ2-7; D may be TRBD1 or TRBD2 (7 bases each). The CDR3 runs 13 residues. CDR1 and CDR2 (germline): DFQATT, SNEGSKA (reference sequence). V was shortened by 6 bases and J by 5 bases, with 17 bases between the two germline ends. The CDR3 DNA reads as TGCAGTGCCAGGGGGGGGGCAACTCACGAGCAGTACTTC. Translation: CSARGGATHEQYF.

The chain is built from TRBV29-1 and TRBJ2-1; the D gene could be TRBD1 or TRBD2 (5 bases each). CDR3 size: 11 residues. With 7 bases removed from V and 9 bases from J, the gap between germline ends came to 13 bases. Germline V CDR1 and CDR2: SQVTM, ANQGSEA. CDR3: CSALGAFEQFF. The DNA for the CDR3 is TGCAGCGCACTAGGGGCGTTTGAGCAGTTCTTC.

This clonotype has only a few counts. J is TRBJ1-1 and V is TRBV19; D not resolved. There are 11 residues in the CDR3. In germline, CDR1 is LNHDA, CDR2 SQIVND (reference sequence). V was shortened by 8 bases and J by 1 base, with 5 bases between the two germline ends. DNA for the CDR3: TGTGCCAGTTCGGCGAACACTGAAGCTTTCTTT. Its translation: CASSANTEAFF.

V gene TRBV4-2 combines with J gene TRBJ2-5, with 8 nucleotides matching TRBD2. The CDR3 length is 14 residues. V trimming: 3 bases; J trimming: 0 bases; junction bases outside the gene matches: 0. Germline V gene lookup returns CDR1 LGHNA and CDR2 YNFKEQ. The CDR3 coding sequence is TGTGCCAGCAGCCACGGGGGGGACCAAGAGACCCAGTACTTC. It specifies CASSHGGDQETQYF.

This chain uses TRBV4-2 with TRBJ2-7; 7 nucleotides match TRBD2. V was pared by 4 bases and J by 2 bases, with 8 bases of the junction left unmatched. The CDR3 contains 15 residues. CDR1 and CDR2 (germline): LGHNA, YNFKEQ. CDR3: CASSPWMGGAYEQYF. In DNA form, the CDR3 reads TGTGCCAGCAGCCCTTGGATGGGGGGGGCCTACGAGCAGTACTTC.

The chain combines TRBV7-7 with TRBJ2-2, with 8 bases fitting TRBD1. Germline CDR1 SSHAT, CDR2 FNYEAQ (reference sequence). The CDR3 totals 15 residues. With 3 bases clipped from V and 4 bases from J, the junction kept 4 bases outside the gene matches. DNA for the CDR3: TGTGCCAGCAGCTTGCAGGGGGCGGTCACCGGGGAGCTGTTTTTT. This sequence encodes CASSLQGAVTGELFF.

This chain's CDR3 is CASADTYTEAFF. CDR3 DNA: TGTGCCTCCGCGGACACGTACACTGAAGCTTTCTTT. The chain carries TRBV30 and TRBJ1-1; tentatively, D is TRBD1 (5 bases). Germline V gene data show CDR1 as GTSNPN and CDR2 as SVGIG (reference sequence). CDR3 length: 12 residues. V lost 7 bases, J lost 3 bases, and 12 bases lay in between.